These 30 T cell receptor beta chains came from one sample sequenced in a study of shared clonotypes between healthy human individuals. Some clones are missing from TCRdb's copy, which holds only in-frame ones; the method was immunoSEQ multiplex PCR. The sample consists of approximately 180,000 clones, around 93% of them appearing once. Sequenced sample: naive CD4+ T cells sorted from blood. Regarding subset: CD45RA+ positively selected. The receptors derive from a woman in her thirties in good health.

This chain joins TRBV27 and TRBJ2-2; D not resolved. V was clipped by 2 bases and J by 0 bases, with 7 bases between them. The CDR3 loop spans 15 amino acids. Germline V gene data show CDR1 as MNHEY and CDR2 as SMNVEV (reference sequence). CDR3 coding DNA: TGTGCCAGCAGTTTAATAGGTCCGAACACCGGGGAGCTGTTTTTT. It codes for CASSLIGPNTGELFF.

This clone has only one observation. This chain joins TRBV11-2 and TRBJ1-6; no reliable D call. The V gene's germline CDR1 is SGHAT and CDR2 FQNNGV. CDR3 size: 14 residues. V was trimmed by 5 bases and J by 6 bases, leaving 11 bases between them. The chain's CDR3 is CASSATEFNSPLHF. In DNA form, the CDR3 reads TGTGCCAGCAGCGCCACAGAATTTAATTCACCCCTCCACTTT. The full variable domain, in which reference TRBV11-2 and TRBJ1-6 provide the parts outside the CDR3, is EAGVAQSPRYKIIEKRQSVAFWCNPISGHATLYWYQQILGQGPKLLIQFQNNGVVDDSQLPKDRFSAERLKGVDSTLKIQPAKLEDSAVYLCASSATEFNSPLHFGNGTRLTVT.

The gene calls are TRBV19 and TRBJ2-7; 14 bases line up with TRBD2. Germline V gene lookup returns CDR1 LNHDA and CDR2 SQIVND (reference sequence). The CDR3 is 16 residues long. V was pared by 4 bases and J by 3 bases, with 5 bases of the junction left unmatched. CDR3 amino acids: CASSTPGLAGVYEQYF. The DNA of the CDR3 is TGTGCCAGTAGTACCCCGGGACTAGCGGGAGTCTACGAGCAGTACTTC.

Here the CDR3 reads CASSFRRVTGELFF. The CDR3 DNA is TGTGCCAGCAGTTTCCGTCGGGTCACCGGGGAGCTGTTTTTT. The chain employs TRBV28 and TRBJ2-2; D uncertain. Germline V CDR1 and CDR2: MDHEN, SYDVKM. The CDR3 contains 14 residues. The V and J ends lost 3 bases and 4 bases respectively, with 9 bases between them.

The sample holds one count of this clone. This chain uses TRBV21-1 with TRBJ2-7; TRBD2 is the table's D call and was not checked against the DNA. TRBV21-1 is deemed a pseudogene. The CDR3 runs to 15 residues. As DNA, the CDR3 is TGTGCCAGCAGCAAGCTACCGCGGGAGGGCCACGAGCAGTACTTC. It is translated as CASSKLPREGHEQYF.

The chain links TRBV18 to TRBJ2-5; D call uncertain. TRBJ2-7 explains the end of the DNA better; the J call may be wrong. The CDR3 is 15 amino acids. CDR1 and CDR2 (germline): KGHSH, LQKENI. As DNA, the CDR3 is TGTGCCAGCTCACCCTCTTCCGTAGACGGATACGAGCAGTACTTC. It encodes CASSPSSVDGYEQYF.

The V gene is TRBV6-1, the J gene TRBJ1-1; no reliable D call. In germline, CDR1 is MNHNS, CDR2 SASEGT. Trimming pared 1 base from V and 4 bases from J, leaving 10 bases between. This CDR3 has 14 amino acids. CDR3 region: CASSEGVSFTEAFF. The CDR3 nucleotides are TGTGCCAGCAGTGAAGGGGTCTCCTTCACTGAAGCTTTCTTT.

The table lists this clone with a few counts. The genes are TRBV30 and TRBJ1-5; D ambiguous. There are 15 residues in the CDR3. V lost 4 bases and J lost 6, with 19 bases in between. Per the germline V gene, CDR1 is GTSNPN and CDR2 is SVGIG (reference sequence). CDR3 coding DNA: TGTGCCTGGAAGCCTCGGGGTATCCGGGTTCAGCCCCAGCATTTT. Its translation is CAWKPRGIRVQPQHF.

The J gene is TRBJ2-4, the V gene TRBV18, with 11 bases lining up with TRBD1. The length of the CDR3 is 19 residues. Germline V lookup: CDR1 KGHSH, CDR2 LQKENI. V lost 1 base to trimming and J lost 0 bases; unmatched junction nucleotides: 8. The CDR3 DNA reads as TGTGCCAGCTCACCACGGACAGGGGGCGTTGGTTCAGCCAAAAACATTCAGTACTTC. This sequence encodes CASSPRTGGVGSAKNIQYF.

The gene calls are TRBV6-5 and TRBJ1-1; perhaps TRBD1 as D (5 bases). The CDR3 has 16 amino acids. The V gene's germline CDR1 is MNHEY and CDR2 SVGAGI. With 0 bases removed from V and 5 bases from J, the gap between germline ends came to 16 bases. This CDR3 reads CASSYSHGGGGTEAFF. In DNA, the CDR3 is TGTGCCAGCAGTTACTCGCATGGCGGGGGAGGGACTGAAGCTTTCTTT.

The gene calls are TRBV5-1 and TRBJ2-1, with no clear D. Trimming took 0 bases from V and 5 from J, leaving 12 bases between them. Germline values: CDR1 SGHRS, CDR2 YFSETQ. This CDR3 has 15 residues. CDR3 protein: CASSLVSPTNNEQFF. Written as DNA, the CDR3 is TGCGCCAGCAGCTTGGTAAGTCCAACCAACAATGAGCAGTTCTTC.

V usage is TRBV18 and J usage is TRBJ1-1; no clear D. This CDR3 is built from 13 residues. Between the trimmed V and J ends, which lost 6 bases and 5 bases, there was a span of 13 bases. Germline lookup yields CDR1 KGHSH and CDR2 LQKENI. The CDR3 reads CASSSEGRTEAFF. The CDR3 DNA reads as TGTGCCAGCTCTTCGGAGGGCCGGACTGAAGCTTTCTTT.

This clone was observed a single time. This rearrangement joins TRBV18 to TRBJ2-1, with a tentative D call TRBD1 (6 bases). V was cut by 4 bases and J by 0 bases, with 10 bases left in between. CDR3 length: 15 amino acids. Germline CDR1 KGHSH, CDR2 LQKENI. CDR3 sequence: CASSLGQSSYNEQFF. CDR3 bases: TGTGCCAGCTCACTAGGACAGAGCTCCTACAATGAGCAGTTCTTC.

The V call is TRBV6-1, the J call TRBJ2-7; maybe TRBD1 (5 bases). V lost 5 bases, J lost 6 bases, and 20 bases lay in between. Per the germline V gene, CDR1 is MNHNS and CDR2 is SASEGT. The CDR3 is made up of 15 amino acids. CDR3 sequence reads: CASSKGLTAQGEQYF. DNA for the CDR3: TGTGCCAGCAGTAAAGGCCTCACAGCGCAGGGCGAGCAGTACTTC.

This clone occurred once. The chain joins TRBV7-8 to TRBJ1-2, with a tentative D call TRBD1 (5 bases). Germline CDR1 is SGHVS and CDR2 is FQNEAQ. V was clipped by 3 bases and J by 8 bases, with 16 bases between them. The CDR3 sequence is 14 residues long. The CDR3 nucleotides are TGTGCCAGCAGCTTTCTCAGGGCCGGGGAGGGCTACACCTTC. This gives the protein CASSFLRAGEGYTF.

V and J are TRBV27 and TRBJ2-7; D uncertain. The germline CDR1 and CDR2 sequences are MNHEY and SMNVEV (reference sequence). Trimming removed 1 base from V and 2 bases from J, with 15 bases in between. The CDR3 has 16 amino acids. This CDR3 reads CASSLYPVGKTYEQYF. Written as DNA, the CDR3 is TGTGCCAGCAGTTTATACCCCGTTGGCAAAACCTACGAGCAGTACTTC.

This clone is a singleton in its sample. V and J are TRBV5-1 and TRBJ2-3; TRBD1 is a possible D gene (6 bases). This CDR3 region has 16 residues. Germline V gene data show CDR1 as SGHRS and CDR2 as YFSETQ. Trimming pared 4 bases from V and 4 bases from J, leaving 19 bases between. CDR3 protein: CASSLGWGRGADTQYF. In nucleotides, the CDR3 is TGCGCCAGCAGCCTAGGGTGGGGGCGAGGCGCAGATACGCAGTATTTT. The whole variable domain, filled in from reference TRBV5-1 and TRBJ2-3, reads KAGVTQTPRYLIKTRGQQVTLSCSPISGHRSVSWYQQTPGQGLQFLFEYFSETQRNKGNFPGRFSGRQFSNSRSEMNVSTLELGDSALYLCASSLGWGRGADTQYFGPGTRLTVL.

The chain couples TRBV5-1 to TRBJ1-6; D unresolved. The V and J ends lost 4 bases and 3 bases respectively, with 11 bases between them. This CDR3 comprises 15 residues. CDR1 SGHRS and CDR2 YFSETQ come from the germline V gene. The CDR3 loop is CASSPVWGYNSPLHF. For the CDR3, the DNA is TGCGCCAGCAGCCCGGTCTGGGGCTATAATTCACCCCTCCACTTT.

The V and J genes are TRBV10-3 and TRBJ2-7; TRBD2 matches 11 bases. This CDR3 is built from 16 residues. The germline CDR1 and CDR2 sequences are ENHRY and SYGVKD. After removal of 4 bases from V and 4 bases from J, the junction contained 9 bases not matched to a gene. DNA for the CDR3: TGTGCCATCAGTGGGTGGGGGGGGACTAGCGGTTACGAGCAGTACTTC. Its translation: CAISGWGGTSGYEQYF.

This chain connects TRBV28 to TRBJ2-5, with 8 bases aligning to TRBD1. The germline V gene has CDR1 MDHEN and CDR2 SYDVKM. The CDR3 sequence is 15 residues long. V lost 5 bases and J lost 3; bases outside the gene matches: 8. The CDR3 region has the DNA TGTGCCAGCAGTATAGGACAGGGAGAAAAAGAGACCCAGTACTTC. Its translation is CASSIGQGEKETQYF. Drawing the rest from reference TRBV28 and TRBJ2-5, the complete variable domain is DVKVTQSSRYLVKRTGEKVFLECVQDMDHENMFWYRQDPGLGLRLIYFSYDVKMKEKGDIPEGYSVSREKKERFSLILESASTNQTSMYLCASSIGQGEKETQYFGPGTRLLVL.

This sequence joins TRBV6-4 and TRBJ2-7; 9 nucleotides align to TRBD2. Trimming at V came to 6 bases and at J to 2 bases, leaving 5 bases not matched to a gene. The germline CDR1 and CDR2 sequences are MRHNA and SNTAGT. CDR3 length: 14 amino acids. CDR3 sequence: CASRSQRGAYEQYF. CDR3 bases: TGTGCCAGCAGATCACAGCGGGGGGCCTACGAGCAGTACTTC.

The rearrangement links TRBV27 to TRBJ1-5; D is undetermined. The V gene lost 4 bases and the J gene lost 6 bases, with 7 bases spanning the gap. The CDR3 spans 12 residues. CDR1 is MNHEY and CDR2 is SMNVEV in the germline V gene (reference sequence). CDR3 in amino acids: CASSSLGQPQHF. CDR3 sequence (DNA): TGTGCCAGCAGTTCCCTCGGTCAGCCCCAGCATTTT.

The chain has TRBV5-6 and TRBJ2-5, with a weak D call TRBD2 (5 bases). This CDR3 comprises 14 residues. The V end lost 4 bases, the J end lost 5 bases, and 15 bases lay between the germline ends. CDR1 is SGHDT and CDR2 is YYEEEE in the germline V gene. CDR3 DNA: TGTGCCAGCAGCACCGCGGCGGGTGTCGAGACCCAGTACTTC. This translates into CASSTAAGVETQYF.

The chain uses TRBV2 and TRBJ2-2; D is unresolved. V lost 4 bases and J lost 7, with 10 bases in between. The CDR3 loop spans 13 amino acids. Germline V gives CDR1 SNHLY, CDR2 FYNNEI. The CDR3 nucleotides are TGTGCCAGCAGTGGTATGGGATACGGGGAGCTGTTTTTT. Translating it yields CASSGMGYGELFF.

The CDR3 spells CASSLHRGSLGSPLHF. The CDR3 coding sequence is TGTGCCAGCAGCTTGCACAGGGGGAGTCTTGGCTCACCCCTCCACTTT. The chain recombines TRBV27 with TRBJ1-6; 8 nucleotides align to TRBD1. This CDR3 is built from 16 residues. After removal of 6 bases from V and 10 bases from J, the junction contained 14 bases not matched to a gene. Germline lookup yields CDR1 MNHEY and CDR2 SMNVEV (reference sequence).

The chain uses TRBV7-2 and TRBJ2-4; 7 bases are shared with TRBD2. Germline CDR1 and CDR2: SGHTA and FQGNSA. The CDR3 runs to 16 residues. The V gene end was trimmed by 5 bases and the J gene end by 0 bases; junction bases not matched to a gene: 7. This CDR3 reads CASSPSGVLAKNIQYF. Here the CDR3 DNA reads TGTGCCAGCAGCCCTAGCGGTGTACTAGCCAAAAACATTCAGTACTTC.

The rearrangement uses TRBV19 and TRBJ2-5; 7 positions match TRBD2. Germline loops: CDR1 LNHDA, CDR2 SQIVND (reference sequence). CDR3 length: 14 residues. V was clipped by 6 bases and J by 1 base; unmatched bases: 5. The CDR3: CASRRLAGQETQYF. The CDR3 coding sequence is TGTGCCAGTAGGCGACTAGCCGGCCAAGAGACCCAGTACTTC.

The rearrangement links TRBV27 to TRBJ2-5; 7 positions match TRBD1. CDR1 is MNHEY, CDR2 SMNVEV, per germline (reference sequence). The CDR3 spans 15 residues. Trimming cost V 7 bases and J 4 bases; bases outside gene matches: 12. The CDR3 nucleotides are TGTGCCAGCATCCCGACAGGGCTGACGGGAGAGACCCAGTACTTC. It specifies CASIPTGLTGETQYF.

The chain combines TRBV19 with TRBJ2-5; D gene uncertain. The V and J ends lost 4 bases and 1 base respectively, with 10 bases between them. This CDR3 is built from 14 residues. The V gene's germline CDR1 is LNHDA and CDR2 SQIVND (reference sequence). CDR3: CASSKPASQETQYF. The CDR3 DNA is TGTGCCAGTAGTAAGCCAGCCAGCCAAGAGACCCAGTACTTC.

This chain connects TRBV28 to TRBJ1-4; D perhaps matches TRBD1 (6 bases). Germline V lookup: CDR1 MDHEN, CDR2 SYDVKM. This CDR3 is 16 amino acids long. The V end lost 6 bases, the J end lost 3 bases, and 17 bases lay between the germline ends. The CDR3 reads CASSPGGALSNEKLFF. The CDR3 bases are TGTGCCAGCAGCCCCGGGGGGGCGTTGTCTAATGAAAAACTGTTTTTT.